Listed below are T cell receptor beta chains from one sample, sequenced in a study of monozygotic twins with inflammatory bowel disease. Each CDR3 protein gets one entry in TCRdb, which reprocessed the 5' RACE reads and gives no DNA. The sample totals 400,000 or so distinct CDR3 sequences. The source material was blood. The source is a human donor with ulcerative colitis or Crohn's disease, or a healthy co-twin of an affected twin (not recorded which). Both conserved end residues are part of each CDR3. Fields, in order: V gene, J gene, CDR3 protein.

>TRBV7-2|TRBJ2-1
CASSLQAGSESYNEQFF
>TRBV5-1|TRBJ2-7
CASSLAPGGWYEQYF
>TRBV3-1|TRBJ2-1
CASSLTTGWSYNEQFF
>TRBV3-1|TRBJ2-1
CASSRTTGLAGGGEQFF
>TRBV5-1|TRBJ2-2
CASKTRTENTGELFF
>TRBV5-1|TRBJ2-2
CASSSGDTAGELFF
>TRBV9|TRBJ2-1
CASSVVRPRNEQFF
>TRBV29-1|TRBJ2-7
CSVMTDSYEQYF
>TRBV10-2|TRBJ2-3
CASSKAGATDTQYF
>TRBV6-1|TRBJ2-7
CASSRSSGTPSYEQYF
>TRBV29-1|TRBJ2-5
CSVDLGDKYQETQYF
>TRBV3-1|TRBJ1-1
CASSRYDLNTEAFF
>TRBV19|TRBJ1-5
CASSVPRQPQHF